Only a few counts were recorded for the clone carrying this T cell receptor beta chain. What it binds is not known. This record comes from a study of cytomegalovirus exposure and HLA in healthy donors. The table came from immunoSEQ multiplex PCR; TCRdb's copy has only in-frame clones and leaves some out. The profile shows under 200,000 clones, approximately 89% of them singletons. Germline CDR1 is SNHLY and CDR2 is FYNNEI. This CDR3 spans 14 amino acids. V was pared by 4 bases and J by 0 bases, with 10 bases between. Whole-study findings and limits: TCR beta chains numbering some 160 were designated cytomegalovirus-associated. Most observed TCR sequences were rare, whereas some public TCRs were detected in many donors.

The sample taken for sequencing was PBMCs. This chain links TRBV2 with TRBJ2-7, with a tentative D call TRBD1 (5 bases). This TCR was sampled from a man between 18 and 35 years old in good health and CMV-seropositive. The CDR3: CASSGLDNSYEQYF. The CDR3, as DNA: TGTGCCAGCAGTGGATTGGACAACTCCTACGAGCAGTACTTC.